The 6 T cell receptor beta chains below were found in one sample sequenced in a study of OX40 agonist ivuxolimab in advanced cancers. TCRdb's table, derived via immunoSEQ multiplex PCR, lists solely in-frame clones and lacks some. The sample has about 64,000 clones; about 91% are singletons. The starting material was CD4+ or CD8+ T cells sorted from blood, obtained in a trial of the OX40 agonist ivuxolimab. The receptors were gathered from an adult with an advanced solid tumor such as melanoma, head and neck, liver or kidney cancer.

This rearrangement joins TRBV11-2 to TRBJ2-4; TRBD2 is a possible D gene (5 bases). CDR1 SGHAT and CDR2 FQNNGV come from the germline V gene. This CDR3 region has 13 residues. V was shortened by 3 bases and J by 5 bases, with 8 bases between the two germline ends. The CDR3 DNA is TGTGCCAGCAGCTTGGACTTAGAAAACATTCAGTACTTC. Its translation is CASSLDLENIQYF. Full variable domain (missing parts from reference TRBV11-2 and TRBJ2-4): EAGVAQSPRYKIIEKRQSVAFWCNPISGHATLYWYQQILGQGPKLLIQFQNNGVVDDSQLPKDRFSAERLKGVDSTLKIQPAKLEDSAVYLCASSLDLENIQYFGAGTRLSVL.

V and J are TRBV9 and TRBJ2-7; 8 bases are a match to TRBD2. V was clipped by 6 bases and J by 7 bases; unmatched bases: 9. Germline V gene sequence: CDR1 SGDLS, CDR2 YYNGEE. This CDR3 spans 13 amino acids. CDR3 sequence: CASNRDGGREQYF. DNA for the CDR3: TGTGCCAGCAACAGGGACGGCGGGAGGGAGCAGTACTTC.

The genes are TRBV15 and TRBJ2-7; no firm D call. V was trimmed by 1 base and J by 5 bases, leaving 12 bases between them. Per germline, CDR1 LNHNV and CDR2 YYDKDF (reference sequence). CDR3 length: 14 amino acids. The CDR3 region is CATSRGSSSNEQYF. The DNA of the CDR3 is TGTGCCACCAGCAGAGGAAGCAGCAGCAACGAGCAGTACTTC.

This rearrangement joins TRBV6-5 to TRBJ2-7; maybe TRBD1 (6 bases). The germline V gene encodes CDR1 MNHEY and CDR2 SVGAGI. The germline V and J ends were trimmed by 6 bases and 1 base, with 7 bases remaining between them. The CDR3 is 12 residues long. CDR3 residues: CASRRGSYEQYF. The CDR3, as DNA: TGTGCCAGCAGGAGGGGGTCCTACGAGCAGTACTTC.

The chain carries TRBV7-2 and TRBJ2-3; TRBD2 matches 13 bases. Looked up from germline, CDR1 is SGHTA and CDR2 is FQGNSA. Losses at the gene ends were 5 bases for V and 3 bases for J; bases not matched to a gene: 14. The CDR3 has 19 amino acids. CDR3 DNA: TGTGCCAGCAGCCCCCTGTGGGGGCAGGGACTAGCGGGAACAGATACGCAGTATTTT. Protein product: CASSPLWGQGLAGTDTQYF. Complete variable domain (other parts from reference TRBV7-2 and TRBJ2-3): GAGVSQSPSNKVTEKGKDVELRCDPISGHTALYWYRQSLGQGLEFLIYFQGNSAPDKSGLPSDRFSAERTGGSVSTLTIQRTQQEDSAVYLCASSPLWGQGLAGTDTQYFGPGTRLTVL.

The J gene is TRBJ1-3, the V gene TRBV11-3; D gene uncertain. The germline V gene encodes CDR1 SGHNT and CDR2 YENEEA. The germline V and J ends were trimmed by 1 base and 4 bases, with 5 bases remaining between them. The CDR3 sequence is 13 residues long. The CDR3 region is CASSLGQGNTIYF. CDR3 coding DNA: TGTGCCAGCAGCTTAGGGCAGGGAAACACCATATATTTT.